This T cell receptor beta chain was retrieved from a study of T cell responses to AZD1222 COVID-19 vaccine. Broader study findings: Spike-specific TCR repertoires showed rising breadth and depth after two AZD1222 doses. In the spike-specific TCR repertoire, nearly half reportedly target unmutated variant regions. Spike as a whole was targeted by vaccine-associated CD4 TCRs, dominant at 160-218 and 743-854. Mostly white British, mostly female donors; authors suggested clonal diversity may be underestimated.

The V segment lost 8 bases and the J segment 5 bases; nucleotides outside the gene matches: 12. Germline CDR1 reads SNHLY; CDR2 reads FYNNEI. The CDR3 totals 15 residues. A remark on this clone: Its specificity is unknown.

TCRdb keeps only in-frame clones here, not all; method: immunoSEQ multiplex PCR. The sample carries roughly 80,000 clones, roughly 88% recorded once. The chain carries TRBV2 and TRBJ2-4, with TRBD1 matching 7 bases. This TCR was recovered from an adult in good health. The sample in question was peripheral blood, obtained on day 0 of MenACWY control vaccination. The CDR3 DNA reads as TGTGCCAGCTGGGGACCCGGACAGGACGAAAACATTCAGTACTTC. It codes for CASWGPGQDENIQYF. The full variable domain, in which reference TRBV2 and TRBJ2-4 provide the parts outside the CDR3, is EPEVTQTPSHQVTQMGQEVILRCVPISNHLYFYWYRQILGQKVEFLVSFYNNEISEKSEIFDDQFSVERPDGSNFTLKIRSTKLEDSAMYFCASWGPGQDENIQYFGAGTRLSVL.